The T cell receptor beta chain described here comes from a study of TIL therapy for anti-PD-1-resistant metastatic lung cancer. In the study overall: Several tumors were EGFR-mutant and two were ALK-rearranged. Tumors carried a median roughly 1.5 non-synonymous mutations per megabase.

As for time point: pre-treatment sample, taken before nivolumab and TIL therapy. The tumor samples were excised metastases, mostly pleural nodules or supraclavicular lymph nodes. For this clone: Its antigen is unknown.

The immunoSEQ assay was v3. Measured with immunoSEQ multiplex PCR; TCRdb has only the in-frame clones, and not every one. The repertoire holds more than 9,000 clones, 76% seen once, with more than 9.5% in the top ten. V lost 4 bases to trimming and J lost 5 bases; unmatched junction nucleotides: 9. Germline V CDR1 and CDR2: SGHRS, YFSETQ. The CDR3 totals 16 residues. Study results and caveats: Many TIL product clones were absent from baseline tumor, suggesting clonal contraction. This highly selected cohort may not generalize to typical lung cancer patients.

This sequence joins TRBV5-1 and TRBJ2-7; 13 nucleotides align to TRBD2. The receptor was derived from a person aged 25 to 80 with non-small cell lung cancer. The sequences come from tumor tissue, collected at baseline. The CDR3 region is CASSPDRGLAGNEQYF. CDR3 in DNA: TGCGCCAGCAGCCCCGACCGGGGACTAGCGGGAAACGAGCAGTACTTC. The whole variable domain, filled in from reference TRBV5-1 and TRBJ2-7, reads KAGVTQTPRYLIKTRGQQVTLSCSPISGHRSVSWYQQTPGQGLQFLFEYFSETQRNKGNFPGRFSGRQFSNSRSEMNVSTLELGDSALYLCASSPDRGLAGNEQYFGPGTRLTVT.